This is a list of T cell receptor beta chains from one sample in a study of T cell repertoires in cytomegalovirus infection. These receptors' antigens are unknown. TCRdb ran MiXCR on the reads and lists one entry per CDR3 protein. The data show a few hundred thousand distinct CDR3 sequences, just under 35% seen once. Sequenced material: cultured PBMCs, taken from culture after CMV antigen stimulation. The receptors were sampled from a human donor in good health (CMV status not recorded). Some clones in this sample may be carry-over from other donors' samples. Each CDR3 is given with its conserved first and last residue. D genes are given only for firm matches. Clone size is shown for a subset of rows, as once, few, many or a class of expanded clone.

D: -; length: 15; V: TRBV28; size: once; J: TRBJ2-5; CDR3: CASSWGGLVQETQYF; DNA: TGTGCCAGCTCCTGGGGGGGGCTGGTCCAAGAGACCCAGTACTTC
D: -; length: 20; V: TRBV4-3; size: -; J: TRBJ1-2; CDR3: CASSQAHTTGRASHYYGYTF; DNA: TGCGCCAGCAGCCAAGCCCATACGACCGGACGGGCCTCTCATTACTATGGCTACACCTTC
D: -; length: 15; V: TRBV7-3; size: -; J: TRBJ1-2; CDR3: CASSLATPSGYGYTF; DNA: TGTGCCAGCAGCTTAGCTACCCCGTCTGGCTATGGCTACACCTTC
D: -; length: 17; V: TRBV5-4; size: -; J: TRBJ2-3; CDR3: CASSSGPRSGLTDTQYF; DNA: TGTGCCAGCAGCTCTGGCCCTCGCTCAGGGTTAACAGATACGCAGTATTTT
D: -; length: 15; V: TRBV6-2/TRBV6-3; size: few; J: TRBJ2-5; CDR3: CASSYSSRGQETQYF; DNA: TGTGCCAGCAGTTACTCGTCGAGGGGACAAGAGACCCAGTACTTC
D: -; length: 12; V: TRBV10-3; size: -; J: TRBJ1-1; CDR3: CAISERGTEAFF; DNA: TGTGCCATCAGTGAGAGGGGCACTGAAGCTTTCTTT
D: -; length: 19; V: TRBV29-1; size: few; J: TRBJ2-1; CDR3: CSAGGGQGLAGKPYNEQFF; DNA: TGCAGCGCCGGAGGGGGCCAGGGGCTAGCGGGTAAGCCTTACAATGAGCAGTTCTTC
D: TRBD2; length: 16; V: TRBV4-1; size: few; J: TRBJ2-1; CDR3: CASSQETSGSGNEQFF; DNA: TGCGCCAGCAGCCAAGAGACGAGCGGGAGTGGGAATGAGCAGTTCTTC
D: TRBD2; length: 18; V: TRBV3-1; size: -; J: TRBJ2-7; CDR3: CASSPEGLLAGEGYEQYF; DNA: TGTGCCAGCAGCCCCGAAGGACTCCTAGCGGGAGAGGGCTACGAGCAGTACTTC
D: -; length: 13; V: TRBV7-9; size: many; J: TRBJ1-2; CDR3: CASIQSGGYGYTF; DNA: TGTGCCAGCATTCAATCAGGAGGCTATGGCTACACCTTC
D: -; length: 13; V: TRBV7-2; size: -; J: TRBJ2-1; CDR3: CASSPPGTNEQFF; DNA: TGTGCCAGCAGCCCACCCGGGACCAATGAGCAGTTCTTC
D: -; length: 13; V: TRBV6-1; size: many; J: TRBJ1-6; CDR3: CASSAGTTSPLHF; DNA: TGTGCCAGCAGTGCCGGGACTACTTCACCCCTCCACTTT
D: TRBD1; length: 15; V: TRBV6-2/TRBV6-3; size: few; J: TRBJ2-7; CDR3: CASQKAGGPTYEQYF; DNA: TGTGCCAGCCAAAAAGCAGGGGGCCCCACCTACGAGCAGTACTTC
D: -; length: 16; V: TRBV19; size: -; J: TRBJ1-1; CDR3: CASSIDTRGRHTEAFF; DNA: TGTGCCAGTAGTATAGATACCAGAGGACGGCACACTGAAGCTTTCTTT
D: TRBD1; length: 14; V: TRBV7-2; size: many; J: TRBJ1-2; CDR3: CASSLVRGGQGYTF; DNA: TGTGCCAGCAGCTTAGTTAGAGGGGGACAGGGCTACACCTTC
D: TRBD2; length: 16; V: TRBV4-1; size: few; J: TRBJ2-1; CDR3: CASSQVGTSSYNEQFF; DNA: TGCGCCAGCAGCCAAGTCGGGACTAGCTCCTACAATGAGCAGTTCTTC
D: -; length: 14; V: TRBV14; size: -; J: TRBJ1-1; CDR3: CASRPRGPSTEAFF; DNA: TGTGCCAGCAGGCCACGGGGGCCGAGCACTGAAGCTTTCTTT
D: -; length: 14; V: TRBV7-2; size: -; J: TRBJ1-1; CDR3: CASSFPTGYIEAFF; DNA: TGTGCCAGCAGCTTCCCAACAGGGTACATTGAAGCTTTCTTT
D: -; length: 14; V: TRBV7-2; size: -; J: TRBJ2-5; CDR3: CASSPGTYQETQYF; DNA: TGTGCCAGCAGCCCGGGGACTTACCAAGAGACCCAGTACTTC
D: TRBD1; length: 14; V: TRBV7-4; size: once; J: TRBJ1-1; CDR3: CASSLSTGETEAFF; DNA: TGTGCCAGCAGTCTTTCGACAGGGGAGACTGAAGCTTTCTTT
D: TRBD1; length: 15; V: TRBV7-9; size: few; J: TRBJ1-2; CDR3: CASSLAGGKNYGYTF; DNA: TGTGCCAGCAGCCTAGCAGGGGGCAAAAACTATGGCTACACCTTC
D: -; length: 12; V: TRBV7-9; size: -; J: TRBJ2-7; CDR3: CASSHPYYEQYF; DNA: TGTGCCAGCAGCCACCCTTACTACGAGCAGTACTTC
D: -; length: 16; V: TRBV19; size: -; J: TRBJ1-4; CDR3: CASVTGPGQRNEKLFF; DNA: TGTGCCAGCGTCACAGGACCGGGACAACGGAATGAAAAACTGTTTTTT
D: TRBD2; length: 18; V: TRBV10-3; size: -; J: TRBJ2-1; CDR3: CAISGSPGLVGFGNEQFF; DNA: TGTGCCATCAGTGGGTCCCCCGGACTAGTGGGATTTGGGAATGAGCAGTTCTTC
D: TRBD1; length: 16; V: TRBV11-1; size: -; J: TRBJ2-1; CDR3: CASSPRQGETYNEQFF; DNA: TGTGCCAGCAGCCCCCGACAGGGGGAGACCTACAATGAGCAGTTCTTC
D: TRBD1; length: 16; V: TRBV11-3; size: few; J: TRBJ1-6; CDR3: CASGQGEYRPDSPLHF; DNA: TGTGCCAGCGGGCAGGGGGAGTATCGGCCGGATTCACCCCTCCACTTT
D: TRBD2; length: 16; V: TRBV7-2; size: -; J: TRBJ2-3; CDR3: CASSFRGRTSTDTQYF; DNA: TGTGCCAGCAGCTTCCGCGGGAGGACTAGCACAGATACGCAGTATTTT
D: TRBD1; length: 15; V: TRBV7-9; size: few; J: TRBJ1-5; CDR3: CASSLGRQGDQPQHF; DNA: TGTGCCAGCAGCTTAGGACGACAGGGTGATCAGCCCCAGCATTTT
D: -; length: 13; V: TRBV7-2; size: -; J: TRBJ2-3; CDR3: CASSLENTDTQYF; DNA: TGTGCCAGCAGCCTTGAGAACACAGATACGCAGTATTTT
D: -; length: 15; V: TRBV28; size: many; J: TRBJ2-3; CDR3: CASSPTLLNTDTQYF; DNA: TGTGCCAGCAGCCCTACCTTACTAAACACAGATACGCAGTATTTT
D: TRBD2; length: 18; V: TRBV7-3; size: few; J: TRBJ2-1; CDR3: CASSLGWGTSGRSNEQFF; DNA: TGTGCCAGCAGCCTCGGGTGGGGGACTAGCGGGAGAAGCAATGAGCAGTTCTTC
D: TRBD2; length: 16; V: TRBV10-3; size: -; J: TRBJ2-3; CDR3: CAISEDRSGRTDTQYF; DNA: TGTGCCATCAGTGAGGATCGAAGCGGGAGAACAGATACGCAGTATTTT
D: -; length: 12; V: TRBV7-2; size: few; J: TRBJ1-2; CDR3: CASSPQAYGYTF; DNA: TGTGCCAGCAGTCCCCAGGCCTATGGCTACACCTTC
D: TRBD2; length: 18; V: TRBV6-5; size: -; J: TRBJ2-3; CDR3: CASSYLLTTSGRVDTQYF; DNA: TGTGCCAGCAGTTACCTCCTGACGACTAGCGGGAGAGTAGATACGCAGTATTTT
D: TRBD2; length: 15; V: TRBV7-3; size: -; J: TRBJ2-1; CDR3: CASSSLGLADNEQFF; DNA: TGTGCCAGCAGCTCCCTGGGACTAGCGGACAATGAGCAGTTCTTC
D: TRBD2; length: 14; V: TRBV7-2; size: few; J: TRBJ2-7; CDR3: CASSLVGTSSEQYF; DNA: TGTGCCAGCAGCTTAGTAGGGACTAGTAGCGAGCAGTACTTC
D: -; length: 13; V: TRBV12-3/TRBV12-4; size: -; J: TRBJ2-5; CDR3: CASSNGGPETQYF; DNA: TGTGCCAGCTCAAACGGGGGCCCGGAGACCCAGTACTTC
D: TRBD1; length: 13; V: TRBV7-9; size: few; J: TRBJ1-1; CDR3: CASSSSGTDEAFF; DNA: TGTGCCAGCAGCTCCTCGGGGACAGATGAAGCTTTCTTT
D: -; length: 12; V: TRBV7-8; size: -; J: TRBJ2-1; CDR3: CASSDISYEQFF; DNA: TGTGCCAGCAGCGATATTAGCTATGAGCAGTTCTTC
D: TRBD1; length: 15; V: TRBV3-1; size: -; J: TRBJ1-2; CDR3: CASSQLGQGDYGYTF; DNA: TGTGCCAGCAGCCAACTCGGACAGGGCGACTATGGCTACACCTTC
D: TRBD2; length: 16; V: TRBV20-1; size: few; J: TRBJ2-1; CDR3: CSASLVSGRARDEQFF; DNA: TGCAGTGCTTCCCTCGTCAGCGGGAGGGCCCGGGATGAGCAGTTCTTC
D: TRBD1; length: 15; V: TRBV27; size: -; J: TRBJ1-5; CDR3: CASSTVQGGNQPQHF; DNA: TGTGCCAGCAGCACGGTACAGGGGGGCAATCAGCCCCAGCATTTT
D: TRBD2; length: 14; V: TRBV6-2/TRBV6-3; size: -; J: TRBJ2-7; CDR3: CASSWVSGRYEQYF; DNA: TGTGCCAGCAGTTGGGTTAGCGGGAGGTACGAGCAGTACTTC
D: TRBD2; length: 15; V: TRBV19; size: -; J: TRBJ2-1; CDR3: CASSNWTSSYNEQFF; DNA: TGTGCCAGTAGTAACTGGACTAGCTCCTACAATGAGCAGTTCTTC
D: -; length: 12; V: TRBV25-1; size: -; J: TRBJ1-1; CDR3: CASRRRNTEAFF; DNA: TGTGCCAGCAGGAGGAGGAACACTGAAGCTTTCTTT
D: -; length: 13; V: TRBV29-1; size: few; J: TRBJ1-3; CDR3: CSVGDPFGNTIYF; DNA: TGCAGCGTTGGGGACCCTTTTGGAAACACCATATATTTT
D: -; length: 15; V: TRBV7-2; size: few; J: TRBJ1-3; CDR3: CASSFEQGRPNTIYF; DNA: TGTGCCAGCAGCTTTGAACAGGGAAGGCCTAACACCATATATTTT
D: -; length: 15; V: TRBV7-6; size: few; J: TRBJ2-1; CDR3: CASSLGGQSYNEQFF; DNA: TGTGCCAGCAGCTTAGGGGGACAATCCTACAATGAGCAGTTCTTC
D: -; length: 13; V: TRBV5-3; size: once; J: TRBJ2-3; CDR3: CASSAKITDTQYF; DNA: TGTGCCAGCAGCGCCAAAATTACAGATACGCAGTATTTT
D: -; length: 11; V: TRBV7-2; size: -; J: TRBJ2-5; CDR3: CASGRQETQYF; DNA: TGTGCCAGTGGAAGACAAGAGACCCAGTACTTC
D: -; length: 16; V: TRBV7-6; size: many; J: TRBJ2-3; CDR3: CASSVSGVSSTDTQYF; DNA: TGTGCCAGCAGCGTCTCAGGCGTGTCTAGCACAGATACGCAGTATTTT